In its sample, the clone carrying this T cell receptor beta chain ranks as medium-sized. Its antigen is currently unknown. Oncomine TCR Beta short-read sequencing was applied to DNA from cultured CD4+ T cells. TCRdb reanalysed the PCR reads using MiXCR and keeps one entry per CDR3 protein. The sample has approximately 15,000 distinct CDR3 sequences, more than 35% seen once. This specimen comes from a study of vaccination and CD4 T cells after COVID-19. Looking at the study overall: Cultures acting as controls obtained a CEFX pool, an HIV-1 Nef pool, or no peptide.

The treatment: roughly 10-day PBMC culture with coronavirus spike peptide pools or control peptides (ViraFEST assay). Germline values: CDR1 MRHNA, CDR2 SNTAGT. The CDR3 extends over 13 amino acids. V lost 6 bases and J 0 bases, leaving 8 bases between the germline ends. Material: CD4+ T cells from blood, cultured in vitro, obtained before SARS-CoV-2 vaccination. The chain has TRBV6-4 and TRBJ1-2, with D unclear. The receptor comes from a human donor who had recovered from COVID-19. CDR3 sequence reads: CASSPGANYGYTF. CDR3 nucleotide sequence: TGTGCCAGCAGCCCCGGGGCTAACTATGGCTACACCTTC.